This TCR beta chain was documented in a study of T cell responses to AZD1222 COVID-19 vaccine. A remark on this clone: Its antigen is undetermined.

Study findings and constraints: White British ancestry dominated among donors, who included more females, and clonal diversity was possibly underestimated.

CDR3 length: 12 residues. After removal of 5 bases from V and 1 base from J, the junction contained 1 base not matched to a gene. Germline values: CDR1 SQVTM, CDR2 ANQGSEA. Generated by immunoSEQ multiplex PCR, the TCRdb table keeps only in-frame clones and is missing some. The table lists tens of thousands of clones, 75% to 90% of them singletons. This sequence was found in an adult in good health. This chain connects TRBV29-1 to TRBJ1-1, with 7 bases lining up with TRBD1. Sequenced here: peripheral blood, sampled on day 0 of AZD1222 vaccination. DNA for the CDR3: TGCAGCGTTCGGACAGGGAACACTGAAGCTTTCTTT. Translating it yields CSVRTGNTEAFF. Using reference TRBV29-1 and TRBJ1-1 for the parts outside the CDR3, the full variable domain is SAVISQKPSRDICQRGTSLTIQCQVDSQVTMMFWYRQQPGQSLTLIATANQGSEATYESGFVIDKFPISRPNLTFSTLTVSNMSPEDSSIYLCSVRTGNTEAFFGQGTRLTVV.